Presented here are 13 T cell receptor beta chains from one specimen sequenced in a study of T cells in tumors after PD-1 blockade. Only in-frame clones appear in the TCRdb table, and some are missing; sequencing was by immunoSEQ multiplex PCR. The sample lists 45,000 to 60,000 clones, 79% seen once, with approximately 16% in the top ten. Sequenced here: PBMCs, sampled before anti-PD-1 treatment. All receptors derive from a human donor with basal cell carcinoma.

The chain links TRBV28 to TRBJ1-4; 9 nucleotides line up with TRBD1. Germline assignment: CDR1 MDHEN and CDR2 SYDVKM. The CDR3 length is 15 residues. The V segment lost 10 bases and the J segment 7 bases; nucleotides outside the gene matches: 13. CDR3 sequence (DNA): TGTGCCACCGGGAGAGCCGACAGGGGGAGTGAAAAACTGTTTTTT. It translates to CATGRADRGSEKLFF.

This rearrangement joins TRBV6-1 to TRBJ1-2; tentative D call: TRBD1 (5 bases). Germline CDR1 MNHNS, CDR2 SASEGT. CDR3 length: 14 residues. Deletions cut 2 bases from V and 3 bases from J, with 10 bases between. The CDR3 spells CASSELGTDYGYTF. For the CDR3, the DNA is TGTGCCAGCAGTGAACTAGGGACGGACTATGGCTACACCTTC.

This clone was observed a few times. The chain uses TRBV18 and TRBJ1-3; 7 bases agree with TRBD1. V gave up 6 bases and J gave up 0 bases; unmatched junction bases: 5. Germline values: CDR1 KGHSH, CDR2 LQKENI. The CDR3 extends over 15 amino acids. DNA of the CDR3: TGTGCCAGCTCGGGGGACAGAAGCTCTGGAAACACCATATATTTT. Protein sequence: CASSGDRSSGNTIYF.

The rearrangement links TRBV7-2 to TRBJ1-4; 7 bases fit TRBD1. This CDR3 comprises 16 residues. Trimming took 4 bases from V and 4 from J; bases not matched to a gene: 9. The germline V gene has CDR1 SGHTA and CDR2 FQGNSA. This CDR3 is CASSSGGTAGNEKLFF. The CDR3 DNA reads TGTGCCAGCAGCTCAGGGGGGACAGCTGGTAATGAAAAACTGTTTTTT.

This rearrangement joins TRBV14 to TRBJ2-3, with TRBD1 matching 11 bases. The germline gives CDR1 SGHDN, CDR2 FVKESK. The CDR3 length is 15 residues. The ends lost 5 bases at V and 4 bases at J; junction bases unmatched: 5. In DNA form, the CDR3 reads TGTGCCAGCAGCTCCGGACAGGGGGCTGCAGATACGCAGTATTTT. It is translated as CASSSGQGAADTQYF.

This clone was detected once. The rearrangement links TRBV29-1 to TRBJ2-1, with unresolved D. V shed 0 bases and J shed 2 bases, with 11 bases lying between them. This CDR3 has 15 residues. The germline V gene encodes CDR1 SQVTM and CDR2 ANQGSEA. The CDR3 coding sequence is TGCAGCGTTGAAGATTTCATGTCTGCCTACAATGAGCAGTTCTTC. Residues: CSVEDFMSAYNEQFF.

This chain joins TRBV7-9 and TRBJ2-1; D is perhaps TRBD2 (7 bases). The germline gives CDR1 SEHNR, CDR2 FQNEAQ (reference sequence). Between the trimmed V and J ends, which lost 0 bases and 8 bases, there was a span of 14 bases. This CDR3 is 15 amino acids long. This chain's CDR3 is CASSLAGGPHYEQFF. CDR3 DNA sequence: TGTGCCAGCAGCTTAGCGGGGGGGCCCCACTATGAGCAGTTCTTC.

The chain joins TRBV2 to TRBJ1-1; maybe TRBD1 (5 bases). The CDR3 consists of 13 residues. Trimming stripped 6 bases from V and 0 bases from J, with 8 bases between. Germline-derived CDR1 and CDR2 are SNHLY and FYNNEI. CDR3 protein: CASRGDLNTEAFF. CDR3 in DNA: TGTGCCAGCAGAGGGGACCTGAACACTGAAGCTTTCTTT.

This clone was seen just once. The chain links TRBV19 to TRBJ2-7; 8 nucleotides match TRBD1. The length of the CDR3 is 13 residues. Germline lookup yields CDR1 LNHDA and CDR2 SQIVND (reference sequence). J lost 0 bases, V lost 10 bases, and 5 bases had no gene match. The CDR3 bases are TGTGCCACCAGGGGGCGGAGCTCCTACGAGCAGTACTTC. Its translation is CATRGRSSYEQYF.

The chain is built from TRBV6-5 and TRBJ2-7; perhaps TRBD1 as D (7 bases). V dropped 7 bases and J dropped 2 bases, with 18 bases sitting between them. This CDR3 has 15 residues. Per the germline V gene, CDR1 is MNHEY and CDR2 is SVGAGI. The CDR3 here is CASTSRRGHPYEQYF. The CDR3 nucleotides read TGTGCCAGCACTTCTAGGAGGGGGCACCCCTACGAGCAGTACTTC.

V usage is TRBV7-9 and J usage is TRBJ1-4, with D unclear. CDR1 is SEHNR, CDR2 FQNEAQ, per germline (reference sequence). V lost 4 bases and J lost 7, with 7 bases in between. This CDR3 region has 12 residues. This CDR3 reads CASSSRAEKLFF. As DNA, the CDR3 is TGTGCCAGCAGCTCCCGCGCTGAAAAACTGTTTTTT.

The table lists this clone with a few counts. This sequence joins TRBV3-1 (or the pseudogene TRBV3-2) and TRBJ2-7, with TRBD2 matching 9 bases. Germline CDR1 LGHDT, CDR2 YNNKEL (reference sequence). The length of the CDR3 is 15 residues. Trimming cost V 4 bases and J 2 bases; bases outside gene matches: 6. CDR3 protein: CASSRRASGTYEQYF. CDR3 DNA: TGTGCCAGCAGCCGCCGGGCTAGCGGGACCTACGAGCAGTACTTC.

V usage is TRBV10-3 and J usage is TRBJ2-5; 12 bases agree with TRBD2. Looked up from germline, CDR1 is ENHRY and CDR2 is SYGVKD. Trimming at V came to 3 bases and at J to 1 base, leaving 3 bases not matched to a gene. This CDR3 has 16 amino acids. The CDR3 loop is CAISDGLAGSQETQYF. The CDR3 DNA follows: TGTGCCATCAGTGATGGACTAGCGGGAAGCCAAGAGACCCAGTACTTC.